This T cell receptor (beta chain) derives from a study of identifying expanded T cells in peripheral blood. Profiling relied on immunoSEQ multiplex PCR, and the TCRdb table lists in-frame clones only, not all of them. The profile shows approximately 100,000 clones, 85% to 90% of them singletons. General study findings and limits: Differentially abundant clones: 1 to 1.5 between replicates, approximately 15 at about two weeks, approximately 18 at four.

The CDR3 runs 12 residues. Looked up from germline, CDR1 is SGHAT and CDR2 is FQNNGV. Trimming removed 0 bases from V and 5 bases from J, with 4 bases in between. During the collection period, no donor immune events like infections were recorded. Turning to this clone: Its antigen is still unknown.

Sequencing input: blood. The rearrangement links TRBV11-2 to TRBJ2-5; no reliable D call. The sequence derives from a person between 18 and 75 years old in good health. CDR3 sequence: CASSLDRETQYF. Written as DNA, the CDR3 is TGTGCCAGCAGCTTAGATAGGGAGACCCAGTACTTC.